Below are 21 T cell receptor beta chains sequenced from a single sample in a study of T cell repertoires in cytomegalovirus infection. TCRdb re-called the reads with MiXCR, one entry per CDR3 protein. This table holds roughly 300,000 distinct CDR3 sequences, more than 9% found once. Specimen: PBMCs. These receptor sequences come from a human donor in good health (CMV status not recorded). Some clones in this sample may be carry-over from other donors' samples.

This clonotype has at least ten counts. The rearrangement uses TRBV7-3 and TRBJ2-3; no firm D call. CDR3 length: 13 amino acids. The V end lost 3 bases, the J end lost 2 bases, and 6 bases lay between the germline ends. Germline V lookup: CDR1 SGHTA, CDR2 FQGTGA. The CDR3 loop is CASSLNPTDTQYF. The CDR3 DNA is TGTGCCAGCAGCTTGAACCCCACAGATACGCAGTATTTT. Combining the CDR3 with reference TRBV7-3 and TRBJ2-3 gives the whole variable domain GAGVSQTPSNKVTEKGKYVELRCDPISGHTALYWYRQSLGQGPEFLIYFQGTGAADDSGLPNDRFFAVRPEGSVSTLKIQRTERGDSAVYLCASSLNPTDTQYFGPGTRLTVL.

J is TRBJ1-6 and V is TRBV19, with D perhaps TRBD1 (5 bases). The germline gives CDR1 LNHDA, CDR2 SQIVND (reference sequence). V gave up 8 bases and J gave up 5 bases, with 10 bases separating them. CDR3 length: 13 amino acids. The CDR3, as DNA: TGTGCCAGTGGGGCAGCGAATAATTCACCCCTCCACTTT. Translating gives CASGAANNSPLHF.

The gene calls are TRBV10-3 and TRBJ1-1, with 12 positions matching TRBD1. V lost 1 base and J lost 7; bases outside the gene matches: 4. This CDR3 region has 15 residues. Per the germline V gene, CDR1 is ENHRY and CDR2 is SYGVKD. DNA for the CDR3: TGTGCCATCAGTGAGTGGGACAGGGGGCAAAGTGAAGCTTTCTTT. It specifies CAISEWDRGQSEAFF.

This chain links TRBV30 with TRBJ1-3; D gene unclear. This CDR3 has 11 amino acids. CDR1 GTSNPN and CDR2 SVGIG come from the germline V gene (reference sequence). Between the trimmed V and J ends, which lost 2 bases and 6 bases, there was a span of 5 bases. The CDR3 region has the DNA TGTGCCTGGAGTACCCAAAACACCATATATTTT. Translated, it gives CAWSTQNTIYF. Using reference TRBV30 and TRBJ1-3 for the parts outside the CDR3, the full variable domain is SQTIHQWPATLVQPVGSPLSLECTVEGTSNPNLYWYRQAAGRGLQLLFYSVGIGQISSEVPQNLSASRPQDRQFILSSKKLLLSDSGFYLCAWSTQNTIYFGEGSWLTVV.

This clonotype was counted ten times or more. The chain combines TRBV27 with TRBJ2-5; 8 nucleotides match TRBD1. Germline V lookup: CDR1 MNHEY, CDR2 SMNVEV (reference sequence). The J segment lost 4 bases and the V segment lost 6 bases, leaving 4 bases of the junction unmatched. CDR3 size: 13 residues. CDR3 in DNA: TGTGCCAGCAGAAGGACAGGGTCAGAGACCCAGTACTTC. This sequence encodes CASRRTGSETQYF.

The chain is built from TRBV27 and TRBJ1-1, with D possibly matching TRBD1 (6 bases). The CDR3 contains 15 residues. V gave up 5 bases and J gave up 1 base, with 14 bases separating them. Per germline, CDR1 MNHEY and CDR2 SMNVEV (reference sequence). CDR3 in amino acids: CASSPRTAPNTEAFF. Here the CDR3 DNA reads TGTGCCAGCAGTCCCCGGACAGCTCCGAACACTGAAGCTTTCTTT.

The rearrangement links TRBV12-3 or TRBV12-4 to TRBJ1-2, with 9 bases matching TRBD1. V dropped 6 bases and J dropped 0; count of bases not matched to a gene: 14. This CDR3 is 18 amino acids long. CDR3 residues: CASSRRSGTGTSNYGYTF. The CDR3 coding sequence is TGTGCCAGCAGCCGACGATCTGGGACAGGGACCTCTAACTATGGCTACACCTTC.

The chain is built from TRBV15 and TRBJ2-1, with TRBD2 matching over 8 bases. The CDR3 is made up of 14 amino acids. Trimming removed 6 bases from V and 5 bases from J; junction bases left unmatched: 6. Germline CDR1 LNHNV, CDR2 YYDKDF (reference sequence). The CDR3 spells CATSPSGRDNEQFF. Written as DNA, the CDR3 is TGTGCCACCAGTCCCAGCGGGAGAGACAATGAGCAGTTCTTC.

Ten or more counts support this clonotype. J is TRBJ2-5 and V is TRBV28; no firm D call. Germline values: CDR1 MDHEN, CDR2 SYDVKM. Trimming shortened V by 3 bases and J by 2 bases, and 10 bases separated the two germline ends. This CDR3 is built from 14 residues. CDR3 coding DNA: TGTGCCAGCAGTTTTTCCCCCCGTCAAGAGACCCAGTACTTC. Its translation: CASSFSPRQETQYF. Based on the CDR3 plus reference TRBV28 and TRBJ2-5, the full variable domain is DVKVTQSSRYLVKRTGEKVFLECVQDMDHENMFWYRQDPGLGLRLIYFSYDVKMKEKGDIPEGYSVSREKKERFSLILESASTNQTSMYLCASSFSPRQETQYFGPGTRLLVL.

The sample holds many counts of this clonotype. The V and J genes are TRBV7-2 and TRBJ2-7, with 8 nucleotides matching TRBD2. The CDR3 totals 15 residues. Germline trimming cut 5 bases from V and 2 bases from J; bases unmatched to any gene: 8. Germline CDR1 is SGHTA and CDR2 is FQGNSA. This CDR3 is CASSPGSGVTYEQYF. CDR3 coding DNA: TGTGCCAGCAGCCCAGGTAGCGGGGTTACCTACGAGCAGTACTTC.

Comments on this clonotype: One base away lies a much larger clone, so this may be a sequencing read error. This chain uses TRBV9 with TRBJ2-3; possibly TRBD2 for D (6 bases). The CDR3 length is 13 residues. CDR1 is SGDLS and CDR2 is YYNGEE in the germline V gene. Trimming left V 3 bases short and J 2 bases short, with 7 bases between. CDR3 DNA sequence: TGTGCCAGCAGCGCGGACTACACAGATACGCAGTATTTT. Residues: CASSADYTDTQYF.

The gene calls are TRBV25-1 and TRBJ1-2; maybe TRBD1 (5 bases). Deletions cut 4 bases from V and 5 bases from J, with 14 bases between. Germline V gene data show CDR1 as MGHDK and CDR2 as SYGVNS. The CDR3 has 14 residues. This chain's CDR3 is CASSGRTPGYGYTF. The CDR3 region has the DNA TGTGCCAGCAGTGGACGGACACCAGGGTATGGCTACACCTTC.

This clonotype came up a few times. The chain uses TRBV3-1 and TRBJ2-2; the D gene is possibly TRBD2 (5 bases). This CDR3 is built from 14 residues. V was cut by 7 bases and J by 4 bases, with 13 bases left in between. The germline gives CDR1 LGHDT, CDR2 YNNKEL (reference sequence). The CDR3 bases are TGTGCCAGCAAGGTTGGACTTATCACCGGGGAGCTGTTTTTT. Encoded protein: CASKVGLITGELFF.

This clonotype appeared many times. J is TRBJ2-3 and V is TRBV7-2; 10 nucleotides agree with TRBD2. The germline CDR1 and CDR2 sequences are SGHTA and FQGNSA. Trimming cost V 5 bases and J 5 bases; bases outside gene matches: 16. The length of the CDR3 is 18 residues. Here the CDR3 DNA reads TGTGCCAGCAGCCCGCAGGGAGGAGCGGGGGGGCGAATAGATACGCAGTATTTT. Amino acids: CASSPQGGAGGRIDTQYF.

The CDR3, as DNA: TGCAGTGGGGCCGGGACAGGACTTAGCGAGCAGTACTTC. It specifies CSGAGTGLSEQYF. The J gene is TRBJ2-7, the V gene TRBV20-1; 8 bases are shared with TRBD1. J was trimmed by 6 bases and V by 7 bases; bases with no gene match: 11. Per the germline V gene, CDR1 is DFQATT and CDR2 is SNEGSKA (reference sequence). CDR3 length: 13 residues.

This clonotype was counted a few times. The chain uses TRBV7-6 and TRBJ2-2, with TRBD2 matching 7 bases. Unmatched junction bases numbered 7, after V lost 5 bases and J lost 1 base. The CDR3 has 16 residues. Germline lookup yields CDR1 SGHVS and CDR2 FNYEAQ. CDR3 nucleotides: TGTGCCAGCAGCCAAGGGAGGGGCCTGAACACCGGGGAGCTGTTTTTT. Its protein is CASSQGRGLNTGELFF.

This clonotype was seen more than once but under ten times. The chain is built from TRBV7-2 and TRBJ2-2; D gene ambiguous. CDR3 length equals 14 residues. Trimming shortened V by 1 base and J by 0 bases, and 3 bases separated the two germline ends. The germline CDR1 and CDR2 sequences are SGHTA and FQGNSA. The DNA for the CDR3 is TGTGCCAGCAGCTTAGGAGCGAACACCGGGGAGCTGTTTTTT. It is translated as CASSLGANTGELFF.

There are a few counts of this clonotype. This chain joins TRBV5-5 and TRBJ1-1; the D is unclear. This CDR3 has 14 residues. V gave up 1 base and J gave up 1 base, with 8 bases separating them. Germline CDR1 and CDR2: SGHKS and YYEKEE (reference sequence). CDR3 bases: TGTGCCAGCAGCTTGAACAGAGAGAACACTGAAGCTTTCTTT. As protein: CASSLNRENTEAFF. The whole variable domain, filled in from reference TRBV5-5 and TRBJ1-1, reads DAGVTQSPTHLIKTRGQQVTLRCSPISGHKSVSWYQQVLGQGPQFIFQYYEKEERGRGNFPDRFSARQFPNYSSELNVNALLLGDSALYLCASSLNRENTEAFFGQGTRLTVV.

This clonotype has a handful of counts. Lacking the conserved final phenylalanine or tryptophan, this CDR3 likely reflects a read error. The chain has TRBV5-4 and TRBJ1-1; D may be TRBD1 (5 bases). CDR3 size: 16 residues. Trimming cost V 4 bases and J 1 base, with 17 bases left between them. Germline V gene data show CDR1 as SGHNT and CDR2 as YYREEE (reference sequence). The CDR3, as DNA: TGTGCCAGCAGCCCAGGGACGACCTTTGCGAACACTGAAGCTTTCTTA. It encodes CASSPGTTFANTEAFL.

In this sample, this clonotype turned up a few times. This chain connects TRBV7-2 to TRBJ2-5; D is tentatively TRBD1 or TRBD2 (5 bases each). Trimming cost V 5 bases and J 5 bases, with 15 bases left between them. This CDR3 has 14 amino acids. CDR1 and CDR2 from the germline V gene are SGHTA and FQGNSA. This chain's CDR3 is CASSIDGGGETQYF. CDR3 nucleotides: TGTGCCAGCAGCATTGACGGTGGGGGTGAGACCCAGTACTTC.

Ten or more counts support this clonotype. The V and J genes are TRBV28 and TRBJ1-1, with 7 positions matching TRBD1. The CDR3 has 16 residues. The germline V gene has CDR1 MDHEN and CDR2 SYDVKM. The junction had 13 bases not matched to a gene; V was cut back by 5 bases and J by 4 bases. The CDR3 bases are TGTGCCAGCAGTAGCCAGGGGGATGCTCGGGCCACTGAAGCTTTCTTT. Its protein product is CASSSQGDARATEAFF.